This TCR beta chain was captured by sequencing in a study of T cell responses to AZD1222 COVID-19 vaccine. Across the study: Second-dose schedules of about 4 or about 12 weeks were combined. Study-wide results and caveats: The donor cohort was predominantly white British with a female majority, and clonal diversity may have been underestimated.

The CDR3 has 14 residues. V was clipped by 1 base and J by 8 bases, with 11 bases between them. CDR1 is LGHDT, CDR2 YNNKEL, per germline (reference sequence). Comments on this clone: Its specificity is not known.

TCRdb's table, derived via immunoSEQ multiplex PCR, lists solely in-frame clones and lacks some. The repertoire includes about 85,000 clones, more than 75% of them detected once, and approximately 3% sits in the top ten. This material consisted of peripheral blood, taken on day 0 of AZD1222 vaccination. The TCR was taken from an adult in good health. The chain carries TRBV3-1 (or the pseudogene TRBV3-2) and TRBJ2-2; no clear D. CDR3 coding DNA: TGTGCCAGCAGCCAAGGGTCCCTACAGGGGGAGCTGTTTTTT. This codes for CASSQGSLQGELFF.